The T cell receptor beta chain under discussion was sequenced for a study of T cell responses to AZD1222 COVID-19 vaccine. V shed 8 bases, J shed 2 bases, and the junction held 8 bases outside the gene matches. Looked up from germline, CDR1 is MNHEY and CDR2 is SVGAGI. The CDR3 extends over 14 amino acids. General observations from the study: Per reports, nearly half of all spike-specific TCRs target regions that are unmutated in variants.

A remark on this clone: Its antigen is not known.

Assay used: immunoSEQ multiplex PCR; TCRdb lists only in-frame clones, some missing. The table lists 80,000 or so clones, approximately 85% of them singletons. This chain connects TRBV6-5 to TRBJ1-1; TRBD1 matches at 7 bases. Sequences were derived from peripheral blood, sampled 28 days after the second AZD1222 dose. The clonotype originates from an adult who received the AZD1222 COVID-19 vaccine. The CDR3 here is CASRTGIGNTEAFF. For the CDR3, the DNA is TGTGCCAGCCGGACAGGTATAGGAAACACTGAAGCTTTCTTT.